The 6 T cell receptor beta chains below come from one sample, sequenced in a study of beta chain features in type 1 diabetes. Every isolated RNA sample was fully reverse transcribed, so sequencing captured expressed TCRB transcripts. Generated by immunoSEQ multiplex PCR, the TCRdb table keeps only in-frame clones and is missing some. The sample has around 280,000 clones, 8% seen once; the top ten hold over 0.8%. Input material: central memory CD4+ T cells from blood. All receptors derive from a woman aged 18 to 35 in good health.

This clone has only a few counts. The J gene is TRBJ2-7, the V gene TRBV5-1, with 9 bases aligning to TRBD1. CDR3 size: 16 residues. Germline V CDR1 and CDR2: SGHRS, YFSETQ. Germline trimming cut 2 bases from V and 3 bases from J; bases unmatched to any gene: 9. The CDR3 loop is CASSLKAGTGNYEQYF. In nucleotides, the CDR3 is TGCGCCAGCAGCTTAAAGGCCGGGACAGGGAACTACGAGCAGTACTTC.

This clone was observed a few times. The V call is TRBV4-2, the J call TRBJ1-5; D is possibly TRBD1 (5 bases). Per germline, CDR1 LGHNA and CDR2 YNFKEQ. This CDR3 region has 15 residues. Between the trimmed V and J ends, which lost 0 bases and 4 bases, there was a span of 10 bases. The CDR3 is CASSQDMAGNQPQHF. CDR3 sequence (DNA): TGTGCCAGCAGCCAAGATATGGCAGGGAATCAGCCCCAGCATTTT.

V usage is TRBV18 and J usage is TRBJ2-3; D may be TRBD1 (6 bases). The V gene's germline CDR1 is KGHSH and CDR2 LQKENI. V was trimmed by 4 bases and J by 0 bases, leaving 11 bases between them. There are 15 residues in the CDR3. The CDR3 here is CASSHRESSTDTQYF. For the CDR3, the DNA is TGTGCCAGCTCACACAGGGAATCGAGCACAGATACGCAGTATTTT.

The chain recombines TRBV29-1 with TRBJ1-2, with 7 bases matching TRBD1. The J segment lost 5 bases and the V segment lost 3 bases, leaving 6 bases of the junction unmatched. Germline CDR1 SQVTM, CDR2 ANQGSEA. The CDR3 sequence is 13 residues long. The CDR3 is CSVDRTGAYGYTF. Here the CDR3 DNA reads TGCAGCGTTGACCGAACAGGGGCTTATGGCTACACCTTC.

This clone was seen a handful of times. The CDR3 loop is CASSSATGGETQYF. CDR3 sequence (DNA): TGTGCCAGCAGTTCCGCGACAGGGGGAGAGACCCAGTACTTC. The chain uses TRBV6-5 and TRBJ2-5; 9 nucleotides match TRBD1. Trimming took 4 bases from V and 4 from J; bases not matched to a gene: 4. The CDR3 loop spans 14 amino acids. Germline V gene sequence: CDR1 MNHEY, CDR2 SVGAGI.

In its sample, this clone was seen a few times. J is TRBJ2-2 and V is TRBV19, with D perhaps matching TRBD1 or TRBD2 (5 bases each). Trimming cost V 4 bases and J 7 bases, with 19 bases left between them. The CDR3 is made up of 16 amino acids. Germline CDR1 reads LNHDA; CDR2 reads SQIVND (reference sequence). The CDR3 DNA sequence: TGTGCCAGTAGTACCCCGGCCGCAGGGAGCATCGGGGAGCTGTTTTTT. Translated: CASSTPAAGSIGELFF.